The source of this TCR beta chain is a study of blood T cell repertoires in COVID-19. For the study at large: There were acute and convalescent COVID-19 samples, and they came from the United States, Italy and Spain. PBMCs, B-cell-depleted T cells, or T cells were the source of the cDNA or gDNA that made up the material.

Using immunoSEQ multiplex PCR, the repertoire was profiled, and TCRdb retains in-frame clones only, with some absent. Of 400,000 to 450,000 clones in the sample, roughly nine tenths were seen once. This clone was picked up one time. All enrollees were roughly 18 to 90 years old and from some 24 US areas. The germline V gene encodes CDR1 SGHTA and CDR2 FQGNSA. J gave up 5 bases and V 1 base, and 8 bases lay outside the gene matches. The CDR3 runs to 16 residues. The V and J genes are TRBV7-2 and TRBJ2-5, with 9 positions matching TRBD2. The sequenced sample consisted of PBMCs or T cells enriched from blood (not recorded which). This clonotype was obtained from a man younger than 40 who had recovered from COVID-19. CDR3 sequence: CASSLGGLAGAETQYF. CDR3 coding DNA: TGTGCCAGCAGCTTAGGAGGGTTAGCGGGAGCGGAGACCCAGTACTTC.